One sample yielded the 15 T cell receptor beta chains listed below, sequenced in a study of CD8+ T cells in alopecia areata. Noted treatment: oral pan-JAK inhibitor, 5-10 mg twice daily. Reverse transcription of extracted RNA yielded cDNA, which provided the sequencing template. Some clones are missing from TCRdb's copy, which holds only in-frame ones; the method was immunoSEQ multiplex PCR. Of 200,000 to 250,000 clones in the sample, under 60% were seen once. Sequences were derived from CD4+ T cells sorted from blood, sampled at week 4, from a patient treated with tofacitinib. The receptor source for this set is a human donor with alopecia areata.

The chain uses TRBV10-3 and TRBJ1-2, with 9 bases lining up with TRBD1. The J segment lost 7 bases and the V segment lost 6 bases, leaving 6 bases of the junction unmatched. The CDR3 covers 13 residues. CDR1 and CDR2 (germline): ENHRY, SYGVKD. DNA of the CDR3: TGTGCCATCAGACTTACAGGGGGCAGTGGCTACACCTTC. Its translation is CAIRLTGGSGYTF.

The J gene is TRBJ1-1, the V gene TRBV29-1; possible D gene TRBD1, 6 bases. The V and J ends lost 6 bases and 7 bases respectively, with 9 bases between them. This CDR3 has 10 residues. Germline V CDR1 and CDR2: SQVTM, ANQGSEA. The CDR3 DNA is TGCAGCGTGGGGGCCAATGAAGCTTTCTTT. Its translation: CSVGANEAFF.

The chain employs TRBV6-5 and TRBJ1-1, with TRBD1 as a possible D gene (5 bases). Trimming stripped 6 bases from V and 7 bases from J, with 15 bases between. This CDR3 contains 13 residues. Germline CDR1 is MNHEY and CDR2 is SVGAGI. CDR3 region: CASSHPGDREAFF. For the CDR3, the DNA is TGTGCCAGCAGCCATCCTGGGGACCGTGAAGCTTTCTTT.

The CDR3 nucleotides are TGTGCCAGCGCCCACCGGGACAGGGGGCAACATGAGCAGTTCTTC. This sequence encodes CASAHRDRGQHEQFF. This rearrangement joins TRBV21-1 to TRBJ2-1; the D call of TRBD1 is as the table states it, not checked on the DNA. TRBV21-1 is an annotated pseudogene. The CDR3 spans 15 residues.

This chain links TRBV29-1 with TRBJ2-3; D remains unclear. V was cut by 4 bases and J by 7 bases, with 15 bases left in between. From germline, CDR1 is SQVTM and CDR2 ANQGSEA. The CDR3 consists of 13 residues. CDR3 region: CSVVNIAVNTQYF. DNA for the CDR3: TGCAGCGTTGTCAACATAGCTGTAAATACGCAGTATTTT.

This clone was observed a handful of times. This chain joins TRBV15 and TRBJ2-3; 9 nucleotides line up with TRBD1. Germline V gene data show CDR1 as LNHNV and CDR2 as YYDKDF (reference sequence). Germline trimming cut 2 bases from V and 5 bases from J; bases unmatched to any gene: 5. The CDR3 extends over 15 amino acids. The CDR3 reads CATSRPGQGGDTQYF. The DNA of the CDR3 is TGTGCCACCAGCAGACCGGGACAGGGAGGAGATACGCAGTATTTT.

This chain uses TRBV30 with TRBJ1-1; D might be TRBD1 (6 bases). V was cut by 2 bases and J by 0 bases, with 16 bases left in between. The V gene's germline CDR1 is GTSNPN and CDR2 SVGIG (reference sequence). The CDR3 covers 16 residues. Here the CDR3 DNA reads TGTGCCTGGAGTACGTTATCAGGGGTGATGAACACTGAAGCTTTCTTT. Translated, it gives CAWSTLSGVMNTEAFF.

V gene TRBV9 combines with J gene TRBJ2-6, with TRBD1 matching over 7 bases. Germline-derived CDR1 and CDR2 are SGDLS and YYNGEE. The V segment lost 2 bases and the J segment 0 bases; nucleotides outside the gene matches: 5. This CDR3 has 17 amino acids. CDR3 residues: CASSVQGTVSGANVLTF. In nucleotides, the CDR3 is TGTGCCAGCAGCGTCCAAGGGACAGTCTCTGGGGCCAACGTCCTGACTTTC.

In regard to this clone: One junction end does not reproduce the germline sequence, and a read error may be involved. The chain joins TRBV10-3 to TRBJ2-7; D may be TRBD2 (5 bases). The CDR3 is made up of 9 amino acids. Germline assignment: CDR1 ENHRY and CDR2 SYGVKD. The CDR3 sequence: CVIGDEQYF. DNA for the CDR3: TGTGTCATCGGGGACGAGCAGTACTTC.

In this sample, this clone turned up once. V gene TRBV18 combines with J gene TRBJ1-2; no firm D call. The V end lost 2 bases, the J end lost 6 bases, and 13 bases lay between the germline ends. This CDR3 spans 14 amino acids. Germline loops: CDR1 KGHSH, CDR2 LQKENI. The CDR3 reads CASSPGVLDHGYTF. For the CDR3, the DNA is TGTGCCAGCTCACCAGGAGTGTTGGATCATGGCTACACCTTC.

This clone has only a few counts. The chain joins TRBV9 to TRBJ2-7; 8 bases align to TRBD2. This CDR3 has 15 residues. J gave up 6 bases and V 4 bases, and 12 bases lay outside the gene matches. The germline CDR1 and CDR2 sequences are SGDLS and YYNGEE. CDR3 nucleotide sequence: TGTGCCAGCAGCCCTCTCCCGGGGGGGGCCCCCGAGCAGTACTTC. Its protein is CASSPLPGGAPEQYF. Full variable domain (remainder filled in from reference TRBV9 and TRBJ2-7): DSGVTQTPKHLITATGQRVTLRCSPRSGDLSVYWYQQSLDQGLQFLIQYYNGEERAKGNILERFSAQQFPDLHSELNLSSLELGDSALYFCASSPLPGGAPEQYFGPGTRLTVT.

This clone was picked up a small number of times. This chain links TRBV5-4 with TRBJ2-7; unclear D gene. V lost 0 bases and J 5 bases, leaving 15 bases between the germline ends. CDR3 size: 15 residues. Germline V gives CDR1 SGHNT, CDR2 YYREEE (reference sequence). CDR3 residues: CASSLDSTPLDEQYF. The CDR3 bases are TGTGCCAGCAGCTTGGACAGTACGCCTCTGGACGAGCAGTACTTC.

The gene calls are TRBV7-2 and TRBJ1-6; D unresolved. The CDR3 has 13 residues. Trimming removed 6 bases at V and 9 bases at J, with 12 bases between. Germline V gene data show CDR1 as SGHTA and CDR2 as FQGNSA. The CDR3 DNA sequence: TGTGCCAGCAGATTGGGTCTCGGTTCACCCCTCCACTTT. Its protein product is CASRLGLGSPLHF.

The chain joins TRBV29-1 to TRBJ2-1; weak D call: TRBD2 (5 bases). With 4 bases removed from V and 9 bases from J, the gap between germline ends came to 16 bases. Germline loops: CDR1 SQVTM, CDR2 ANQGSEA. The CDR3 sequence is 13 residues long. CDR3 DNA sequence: TGCAGCGTTGTTGAGGCAGGTCGGGGTGAGCAGTTCTTC. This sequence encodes CSVVEAGRGEQFF.

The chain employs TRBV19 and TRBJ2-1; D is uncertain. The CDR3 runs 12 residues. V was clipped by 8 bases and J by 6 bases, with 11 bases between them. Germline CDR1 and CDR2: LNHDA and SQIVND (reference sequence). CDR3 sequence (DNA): TGTGCCAGTGCTGACATTAGCAATGAGCAGTTCTTC. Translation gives CASADISNEQFF.